A single sample gave rise to the 17 T cell receptor beta chains below, sequenced in a study of human T cells and chemical hapten exposure. MiXCR, run by TCRdb on the RACE reads, gives a single entry per CDR3 protein. This table has about 340,000 distinct CDR3 sequences, approximately 6.3% appearing once. Time point described: patch test 1, 2 weeks after DPC sensitization. Described treatment: therapeutic diphenylcyclopropenone sensitization with weekly scalp DPC. This specimen was whole blood, taken in connection with sensitization to the hapten diphenylcyclopropenone (DPC). These receptors were collected from a woman between 18 and 29 years old with alopecia areata. Some clones in this sample may be carry-over from other donors' samples.

This clonotype occurred a few times. V usage is TRBV7-2 and J usage is TRBJ2-1, with a possible D match to TRBD1 (5 bases). Germline CDR1 SGHTA, CDR2 FQGNSA. Trimming removed 4 bases at V and 7 bases at J, with 11 bases between. This CDR3 is built from 13 residues. CDR3 nucleotides: TGTGCCAGCAGCTCCTCCCCAGGGAATGAGCAGTTCTTC. Amino acid sequence: CASSSSPGNEQFF.

This clonotype has a count of ten or more. The chain is built from TRBV12-3 or TRBV12-4 and TRBJ1-4; D is unclear. V was clipped by 5 bases and J by 4 bases, with 11 bases between them. The CDR3 covers 14 residues. This chain's CDR3 is CASSLGRFNEKLFF. DNA for the CDR3: TGTGCCAGCAGTCTTGGACGGTTTAATGAAAAACTGTTTTTT.

The CDR3 loop reads CAAGGVASSTDTQYF. The CDR3 DNA reads TGTGCGGCAGGGGGCGTAGCCTCTAGCACAGATACGCAGTATTTT. This chain links TRBV24-1 with TRBJ2-3, with 8 positions matching TRBD1. Germline lookup yields CDR1 KGHDR and CDR2 SFDVKD. There are 15 residues in the CDR3.

There are many counts of this clonotype. This rearrangement joins TRBV6-6 to TRBJ1-4, with no clear D. Trimming pared 2 bases from V and 5 bases from J, leaving 9 bases between. Per the germline V gene, CDR1 is MNHNY and CDR2 is SVGAGI (reference sequence). The CDR3 has 14 residues. The CDR3 spells CASSYGPQNEKLFF. The CDR3 DNA reads as TGTGCCAGCAGTTACGGGCCCCAGAATGAAAAACTGTTTTTT.

This clonotype was observed many times. The genes are TRBV12-3 or TRBV12-4 and TRBJ1-6, with D tentatively TRBD1 (5 bases). Trimming took 1 base from V and 10 from J, leaving 14 bases between them. This CDR3 comprises 15 residues. CDR3 amino acids: CASSLEWGVESPLHF. CDR3 nucleotide sequence: TGTGCCAGCAGTTTAGAATGGGGGGTTGAATCACCCCTCCACTTT.

The chain links TRBV20-1 to TRBJ1-6; 7 bases match TRBD1. The V gene end was trimmed by 8 bases and the J gene end by 12 bases; junction bases not matched to a gene: 16. Germline V gives CDR1 DFQATT, CDR2 SNEGSKA (reference sequence). The CDR3 has 14 residues. The CDR3 spells CSIRQGQSREPLHF. The DNA for the CDR3 is TGCAGTATAAGACAGGGCCAAAGTAGAGAACCCCTCCACTTT.

Only a few counts were recorded for this clonotype. The chain is built from TRBV5-6 and TRBJ2-3; TRBD2 might be the D (7 bases). Per the germline V gene, CDR1 is SGHDT and CDR2 is YYEEEE. This CDR3 spans 16 amino acids. V was trimmed by 0 bases and J by 1 base, leaving 12 bases between them. CDR3 nucleotide sequence: TGTGCCAGCAGCTTGGTTACAGGGAGGGGCACAGATACGCAGTATTTT. This sequence encodes CASSLVTGRGTDTQYF.

J is TRBJ1-6 and V is TRBV9, with D possibly being TRBD1 (6 bases). CDR1 and CDR2 (germline): SGDLS, YYNGEE. This CDR3 spans 16 amino acids. V dropped 3 bases and J dropped 0 bases, with 10 bases sitting between them. The CDR3, as DNA: TGTGCCAGCAGCGGGGACACTAGCTCCTATAATTCACCCCTCCACTTT. Encoded protein: CASSGDTSSYNSPLHF.

DNA for the CDR3: TGTGCCAGCAGCTTTAGCGGGGGCTCAGATACGCAGTATTTT. Encoded protein: CASSFSGGSDTQYF. This sequence joins TRBV7-3 and TRBJ2-3; TRBD2 aligns across 9 bases. This CDR3 is 14 amino acids long. With V trimmed by 3 bases and J by 4 bases, 2 bases remained unmatched. CDR1 SGHTA and CDR2 FQGTGA come from the germline V gene.

This clonotype occurred a few times. V usage is TRBV3-1 and J usage is TRBJ1-1, with 7 bases matching TRBD1. This CDR3 has 15 residues. Germline V CDR1 and CDR2: LGHDT, YNNKEL (reference sequence). The trim removed 4 bases at V and 4 bases at J, leaving 9 bases unmatched. CDR3 nucleotides: TGTGCCAGCAGCCCGACAGGGTCGTTTGCCACTGAAGCTTTCTTT. Translating it yields CASSPTGSFATEAFF.

At least ten counts were recorded for this clonotype. V gene TRBV18 combines with J gene TRBJ2-1, with 9 positions matching TRBD2. Trimming removed 3 bases from V and 1 base from J; junction bases left unmatched: 4. CDR3 length: 16 residues. Germline-derived CDR1 and CDR2 are KGHSH and LQKENI. CDR3 bases: TGTGCCAGCTCACCGGATAGCGGGAGATCCTACAATGAGCAGTTCTTC. Translation: CASSPDSGRSYNEQFF.

This clonotype was detected many times. The V gene is TRBV2, the J gene TRBJ1-2; D gene ambiguous. This CDR3 region has 15 residues. The V gene's germline CDR1 is SNHLY and CDR2 FYNNEI. Trimming removed 2 bases at V and 5 bases at J, with 15 bases between. CDR3 sequence (DNA): TGTGCCAGCAGTGAAACTCAGCGTCAGCCATATGGCTACACCTTC. Its protein is CASSETQRQPYGYTF.

This clonotype has only a few counts. This sequence joins TRBV11-2 and TRBJ1-2, with D possibly being TRBD1 (6 bases). This CDR3 has 15 residues. Trimming stripped 2 bases from V and 6 bases from J, with 16 bases between. Looked up from germline, CDR1 is SGHAT and CDR2 is FQNNGV. DNA of the CDR3: TGTGCCAGCAGCTTAAACCCACGCGGGGGGCATGGCTACACCTTC. This codes for CASSLNPRGGHGYTF.

The V and J genes are TRBV5-1 and TRBJ2-5, with D perhaps being TRBD1 or TRBD2 (5 bases each). V was cut by 3 bases and J by 5 bases, with 20 bases left in between. CDR1 and CDR2 from the germline V gene are SGHRS and YFSETQ. This CDR3 region has 16 residues. Here the CDR3 reads CASSSQYRDGGETQYF. CDR3 bases: TGCGCCAGCAGCTCGCAATACCGGGACGGCGGTGAGACCCAGTACTTC.

The J gene is TRBJ2-4, the V gene TRBV6-2 or TRBV6-3, with TRBD1 as a possible D gene (5 bases). V gave up 6 bases and J gave up 0 bases, with 9 bases separating them. The germline V gene has CDR1 MNHEY and CDR2 SVGEGT. This CDR3 is built from 14 residues. CDR3 in DNA: TGTGCCAGCAGCCCAGGGAAAGCCAAAAACATTCAGTACTTC. Residues: CASSPGKAKNIQYF.

The sample holds many counts of this clonotype. The chain couples TRBV6-5 to TRBJ1-2, with D perhaps matching TRBD1 (5 bases). The V end was cut by 8 bases, the J end by 7 bases, with 17 bases between. The CDR3 runs 13 residues. Germline loops: CDR1 MNHEY, CDR2 SVGAGI. DNA of the CDR3: TGTGCCAGCGCGGAGGCAGGGCGGTCTGGCTACACCTTC. It yields the protein CASAEAGRSGYTF.

The chain is built from TRBV2 and TRBJ1-1; D is unclear. In germline, CDR1 is SNHLY, CDR2 FYNNEI. This CDR3 is 12 amino acids long. Trimming took 4 bases from V and 8 from J, leaving 11 bases between them. Here the CDR3 DNA reads TGTGCCAGCAGTGTAAGGCCGACCGAAGCTTTCTTT. Translated, it gives CASSVRPTEAFF.